Included here is one TCR beta chain sequence, with context. It lacks a known antigen. No qualities accompany the bases; no much larger clone lies one base away. For CDR1 and CDR2, the germline V gene lists SGHTA and FQGNSA. The germline V end is reduced by 5 bases and the J end by 2 bases; junction bases left unmatched: 7. The CDR3 spans 15 residues, from the cysteine through the phenylalanine. CDR3 DNA is the only sequence kept; it has 45 bases, read in frame from the first base. The sample originates from a study of lymphopenia after photon versus proton radiotherapy (dated by TCRdb to about 2019). Some background on the complete study: The study compared the immunological effects of photon versus proton radiation therapy in patients with gastrointestinal tumors who developed high-grade lymphopenia. The roughly 20 patients in the cohort had gastrointestinal tumors, were treated with either photon or proton therapy, and subsequently developed lymphopenia. The study was designed to characterize how the impact on the immune system differs between the two radiation modalities. Overall results and qualifications from the work: After the lymphocyte count nadir, repertoires from photon-treated patients showed oligoclonal expansion, particularly of CD8+ Temra cells, and this expansion drove the decline in diversity. The authors looked at the survival association only in patients who died, and they framed better survival with proton therapy as a possibility rather than a demonstrated result. Proton-treated patients stayed relatively stable during treatment, while photon-treated patients lost naive T cells and TCR diversity and gained effector/memory populations. Across the cohort, among patients who died, a greater drop in TCR diversity after the nadir was inversely correlated with overall survival time.

Libraries were prepared through the immunoSEQ multiplex PCR assay. Deep sequencing of rearranged TCR beta loci, alongside multiparametric flow cytometry, was used to profile T cell repertoires. What TCRdb holds here is the immuneACCESS table cut down to in-frame rearrangements. Part of the clones is not present; checked against another copy, under half of the missing clones reflect an unresolved V gene, and the others are unexplained. The sample table records about 22,000 clones; 80% to 95% of these occur just once. The ten largest clones add up to around 10% of the sample. The source material was peripheral blood, sampled from a patient treated with proton-based radiotherapy. The rearranged segments are TRBV7-2 and TRBJ1-2; 8 bases in the middle match TRBD1. This TCR was recovered from a woman between 65 and 79 years old with pancreatic cancer. Some clones in this sample may be carry-over from other donors' samples. The CDR3 loop reads CASSRDRGGNYGYTF. The DNA sequence is TGTGCCAGCAGCCGAGACAGGGGCGGCAACTATGGCTACACCTTC.